The source of this T cell receptor beta chain is a study of blood T cell repertoires in COVID-19. The wider study: COVID-19 samples, acute and convalescent, were from the United States, Italy and Spain.

The assay was immunoSEQ multiplex PCR, and TCRdb's table has in-frame clones only and misses some. The sample includes about 120,000 clones, over 65% of them seen just once. V lost 1 base and J lost 1, with 8 bases in between. The germline CDR1 and CDR2 sequences are LGHNA and YSLEER. The CDR3 is made up of 15 amino acids. The chain recombines TRBV4-3 with TRBJ2-1; TRBD2 is a possible D gene (5 bases). This clonotype originated in a man between 65 and 85 years old with acute or convalescent COVID-19. The sample was peripheral blood. The CDR3 DNA reads as TGCGCCAGCAGCCAAGGCGGGTCGTCCTACAATGAGCAGTTCTTC. It encodes CASSQGGSSYNEQFF.